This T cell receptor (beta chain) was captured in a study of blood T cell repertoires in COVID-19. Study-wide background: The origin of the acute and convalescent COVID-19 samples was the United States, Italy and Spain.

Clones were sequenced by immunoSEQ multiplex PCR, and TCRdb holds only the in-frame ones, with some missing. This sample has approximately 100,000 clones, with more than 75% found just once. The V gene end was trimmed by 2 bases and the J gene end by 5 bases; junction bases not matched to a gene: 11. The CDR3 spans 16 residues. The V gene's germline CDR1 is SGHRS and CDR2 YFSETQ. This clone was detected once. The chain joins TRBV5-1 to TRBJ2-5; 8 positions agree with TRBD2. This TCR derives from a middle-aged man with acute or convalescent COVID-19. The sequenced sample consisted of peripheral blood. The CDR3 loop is CASSFPGLASMETQYF. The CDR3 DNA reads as TGCGCCAGCAGCTTTCCCGGACTAGCCAGTATGGAGACCCAGTACTTC.